This TCR beta chain is drawn from a study of OX40 agonist ivuxolimab in advanced cancers. Whole-study results and caveats: Some patients who did not respond also had low normalized T-cell clonal expansion. The study found that CD8+ T cells averaged more expanded clones than CD4+.

Sequencing used immunoSEQ multiplex PCR; TCRdb keeps in-frame clones, though not all of them. The sample lists about 120,000 clones, 75% to 90% seen once, with 0.55% to 0.7% in the top ten. The germline V gene encodes CDR1 SGHTA and CDR2 FQGNSA. Trimming took off 5 bases at V and 0 bases at J, with 12 bases between the two ends. The CDR3 consists of 15 residues. Points on this clone: Its antigen is unknown.

This specimen consisted of CD4+ or CD8+ T cells sorted from blood, obtained in a trial of the OX40 agonist ivuxolimab. This chain connects TRBV7-2 to TRBJ2-3, with D possibly matching TRBD2 (5 bases). This TCR was sampled from an adult with an advanced solid tumor such as melanoma, head and neck, liver or kidney cancer. The CDR3: CASSRAGSSTDTQYF. The CDR3 DNA reads as TGTGCCAGCAGCCGCGCGGGTAGTAGCACAGATACGCAGTATTTT.